The source of this T cell receptor (beta chain) is a study of regulatory T cells in long-lasting Graves disease. V lost 2 bases, J lost 8 bases, and 12 bases lay in between. There are 13 residues in the CDR3. Germline values: CDR1 MNHEY, CDR2 SVGAGI. Building the TCR beta libraries relied on iRepertoire HTBI primers, and CDR3 regions underwent Arm-PCR. Authors' data handling: The samples included around 60 TRBV and 14 TRBJ segments. TCRdb used MiXCR to reprocess the multiplex PCR reads, holding one entry per CDR3 protein. The authors' filters were not applied to this entry. The sample lists about 440,000 distinct CDR3 sequences; roughly 15% were seen once. The time point was: newly diagnosed GD, antithyroid drugs for less than 3 months. RNA isolated from PBMCs was used to make the TCR library. The same data also went into a second study, on T cells in Graves' hyperthyroidism and ophthalmopathy. Turning to that study: Patients with ophthalmopathy were separated from those with stable hyperthyroidism by a 13 V-J model.

The clonotype comes from a woman aged 25 to 39 with Graves disease. The V and J genes are TRBV6-5 and TRBJ1-1; D remains unclear. This specimen consisted of peripheral blood mononuclear cells (PBMCs), obtained at new diagnosis, from a patient treated with antithyroid drugs. The CDR3 reads CASSYATEVEAFF. In nucleotides, the CDR3 is TGTGCCAGCAGTTACGCCACAGAAGTAGAAGCTTTCTTT.